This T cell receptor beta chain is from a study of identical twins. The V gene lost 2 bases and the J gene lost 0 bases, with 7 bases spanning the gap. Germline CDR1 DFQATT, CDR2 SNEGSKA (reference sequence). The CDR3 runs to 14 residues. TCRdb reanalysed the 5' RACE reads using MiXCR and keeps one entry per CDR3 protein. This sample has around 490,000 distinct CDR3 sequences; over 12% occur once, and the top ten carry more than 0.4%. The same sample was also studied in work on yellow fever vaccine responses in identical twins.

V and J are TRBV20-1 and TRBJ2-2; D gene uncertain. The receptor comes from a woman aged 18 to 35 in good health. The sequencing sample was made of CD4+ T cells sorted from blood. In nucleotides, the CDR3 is TGCAGTGCTAGAACTGGACCGAACACCGGGGAGCTGTTTTTT. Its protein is CSARTGPNTGELFF.